This is a list of T cell receptor beta chains from one sample in a study of tumor-infiltrating lymphocytes in oesophageal squamous cell carcinoma. TCRdb reprocessed the PCR reads via MiXCR and lists one record per CDR3 protein. The table has 8,700 or so distinct CDR3 sequences, around three fifths seen once. Sequences were obtained from esophageal tumor tissue. These receptors came from a female donor with esophageal squamous cell carcinoma. The CDR3 runs from the conserved cysteine through the conserved F or W. The D gene is left open where the match is weak. The size field is filled for only some rows; it gives once, few, many or a size class.

clone_size d_call j_call v_call cdr3_nt cdr3_aa
. TRBD2 TRBJ2-1 TRBV7-3 TGTGCCAGCAGCCCGATAGCGGGACCCTACAATGAGCAGTTCTTC CASSPIAGPYNEQFF
. . TRBJ2-5 TRBV7-2 TGTGCCAGCAGCTTAACGGCGTCACCCCTCCACTTC CASSLTASPLHF
medium-sized TRBD1 TRBJ1-2 TRBV7-9 TGTGCCAGCGGACAGGGGGGAAACTATGGCTACACCTTC CASGQGGNYGYTF
few . TRBJ2-3 TRBV7-2 TGTGCCAGCAGCTTAGTAGATACGCAGTATTTT CASSLVDTQYF
. . TRBJ2-7 TRBV7-2 TGTGCCAGCAGCTTAATGGACTACTCCTACGAGCAGTACTTC CASSLMDYSYEQYF
. . TRBJ2-7 TRBV7-2 TGTGCCAGCAGCTTAACAACAAAACCCTCCTACGAGCAGTACTTC CASSLTTKPSYEQYF
. . TRBJ2-1 TRBV7-6 TGTGCCAGCAGCAGGGGGGGATTCTACGAGCAGTTCTTC CASSRGGFYEQFF
. TRBD1 TRBJ2-6 TRBV12-3/TRBV12-4 TGTGCCACCTCCGGGACAGGGGGCTCTGGGGCCAACGTCCTGACTTTC CATSGTGGSGANVLTF
. . TRBJ1-6 TRBV7-6 TGTGCTAGCAGCATTGAACAGGGCCACTTT CASSIEQGHF
. TRBD2 TRBJ2-5 TRBV5-3 TGTGCCAGCAGCTCCTCCGGGGGGGGCGAGACCCAGTACTTC CASSSSGGGETQYF
. . TRBJ2-5 TRBV6-1 TGTGCCAGCAGATTGACTGATGGTCCTTCACCCCTCCACTTC CASRLTDGPSPLHF